This note documents a single T cell receptor (beta chain) sequence. Its antigen target is currently unknown. Base qualities are not at hand, and no much larger clone is one base apart. The source of the sample is a study of T cell changes during pregnancy in multiple sclerosis (dated by TCRdb to the late 2010s). As for the study more broadly: The study examined how the T cell repertoire changed over the course of pregnancy in women with multiple sclerosis.

CDR1 and CDR2, per the germline V gene (reference sequence), are MNHNY and SVGAGI. The V end loses 7 bases and the J end loses 5 bases, and a stretch of 9 bases separates them. The CDR3 runs 11 amino acids, cysteine and phenylalanine included. Kept here is only the CDR3 DNA, which spans 33 bases and is read in frame from base 1. The library was made by the immunoSEQ multiplex PCR assay. In its TCRdb copy, this immuneACCESS table keeps in-frame sequences only and misses some clones. Where compared with another copy, unresolved V genes explain less than half of these, and the others have no known cause. The table for this sample lists 50,000 to 65,000 clones; over 75% of them were counted only once. The top ten clonotypes cover over 1.5% of the sample.

The chain employs TRBV6-6 and TRBJ2-7, with TRBD2 as a weak D call on 5 bases. The TCR sequence derives from a female donor with multiple sclerosis, enrolled in a pregnancy study. The sample consisted of peripheral blood, taken in the first trimester of pregnancy. This receptor carries the CDR3 CASTGVDEQYF. The sequenced DNA: TGTGCCAGCACCGGGGTCGACGAGCAGTACTTC.